This T cell receptor beta chain was identified in a study of CD8+ T cells in alopecia areata. Study-wide context: Each of the treated patients was given oral tofacitinib, 5 to 10 mg twice daily, for moderate-to-severe alopecia areata. Study-level results: Relative to normal scalp, lesional scalp, especially alopecia totalis/universalis, showed higher clonality. Links between baseline CD8+ expansion and response need larger treated cohorts.

Germline V CDR1 and CDR2: DFQATT, SNEGSKA (reference sequence). Trimming pared 7 bases from V and 4 bases from J, leaving 8 bases between. The CDR3 contains 11 residues. Treatment specified: oral pan-JAK inhibitor, 5-10 mg twice daily. Alopecia areata patients provided lesional scalp punch biopsies and peripheral blood, both collected for the study. Following extraction, RNA underwent reverse transcription to cDNA, which served as the sequencing template. Clones were read by immunoSEQ multiplex PCR, and TCRdb kept only the in-frame ones, dropping some. The table has around 300,000 clones, roughly 63% seen once. This clone was counted only a few times. No antigen is known for it.

This receptor was identified in a human donor with alopecia areata. The source material was CD4+ T cells sorted from blood, sampled around week 53, from a patient treated with tofacitinib. The chain employs TRBV20-1 and TRBJ2-1, with unresolved D. DNA of the CDR3: TGCAGTGGGTCGACTTACAATGAGCAGTTCTTC. Protein sequence: CSGSTYNEQFF.